This TCR beta chain was sequenced for a study of graft-versus-host responses after intestinal transplantation. On the study more broadly: Each transplant was multivisceral, liver-intestinal, or isolated intestinal.

This table comes from immunoSEQ multiplex PCR, and its TCRdb copy is limited to in-frame clones, with some not included. The sample contains over 70,000 clones, approximately 94% of which appear only once. A word on this clone: Antigen specificity is unknown.

Findings and caveats of the study: Investigators detected GvH clones in recipient marrow, with some emerging earlier in ileum or blood. Allografts carried high graft-versus-host to host-versus-graft clonal ratios in patients having graft-donor T cell macrochimerism.

Trimming shortened V by 4 bases and J by 0 bases, and 14 bases separated the two germline ends. Germline lookup yields CDR1 SGHNT and CDR2 YYREEE (reference sequence). The CDR3 loop spans 16 amino acids. The TCR was taken from a human donor who received an intestinal transplant. The source was unstimulated CD8+ T cells sorted from spleen or lymph node cells, collected before intestinal transplant. This chain links TRBV5-4 with TRBJ2-1; a weak D match, TRBD1 (6 bases). CDR3 DNA: TGTGCCAGCAGCGGAATACAGGGAAGCTCCTACAATGAGCAGTTCTTC. Its protein is CASSGIQGSSYNEQFF.